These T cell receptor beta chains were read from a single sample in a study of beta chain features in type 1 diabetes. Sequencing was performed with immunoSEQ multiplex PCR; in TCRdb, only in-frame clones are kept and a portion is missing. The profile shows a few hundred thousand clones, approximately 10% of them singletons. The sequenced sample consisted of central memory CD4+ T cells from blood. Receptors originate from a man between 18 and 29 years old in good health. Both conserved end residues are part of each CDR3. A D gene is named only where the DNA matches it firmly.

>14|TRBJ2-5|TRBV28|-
CASSLFANQETQYF
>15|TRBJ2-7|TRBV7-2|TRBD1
CASSPDRGIRYEQYF
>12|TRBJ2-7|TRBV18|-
CASSNGWDEQYF
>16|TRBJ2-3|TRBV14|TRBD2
CASSRGPSGSWDTQYF
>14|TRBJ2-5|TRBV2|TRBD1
CASTRGQNQETQYF
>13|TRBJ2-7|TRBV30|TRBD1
CAWSLGTGDEQYF
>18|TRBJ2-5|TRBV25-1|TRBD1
CASSESRINRGLQETQYF
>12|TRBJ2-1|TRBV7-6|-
CASSLDLSEQFF
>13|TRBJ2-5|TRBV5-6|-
CASSLTGEETQYF
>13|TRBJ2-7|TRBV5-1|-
CASSSNTAAEQYF
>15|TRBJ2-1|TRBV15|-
CATSRDPFSYNEQFF
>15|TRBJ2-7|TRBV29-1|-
CSASKTGTPGYEQYF
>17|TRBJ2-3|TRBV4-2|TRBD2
CASSQVRAGVKIDTQYF
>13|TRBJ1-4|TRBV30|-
CAWSSSSGEKLFF
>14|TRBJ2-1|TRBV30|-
CAWSVTGSYNEQFF
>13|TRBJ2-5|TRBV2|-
CASSLQKMLPQYF
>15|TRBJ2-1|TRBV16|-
CASSQLSGAYNEQFF
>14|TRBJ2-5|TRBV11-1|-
CASSLSPGQETQYF
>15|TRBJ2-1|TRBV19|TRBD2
CASSIRLAGVGEQFF
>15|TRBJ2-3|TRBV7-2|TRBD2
CASSLVAGARDTQYF
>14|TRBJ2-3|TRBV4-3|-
CASSQTARTDTQYF
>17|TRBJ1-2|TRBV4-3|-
CASSQDLIPTLSLGYTF
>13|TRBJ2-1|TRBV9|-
CASSVAGYNEQFF
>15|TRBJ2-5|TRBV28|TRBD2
CASSLLAGGQETQYF
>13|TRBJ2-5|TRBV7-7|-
CASSPYTQETQYF
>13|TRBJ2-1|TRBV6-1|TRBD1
CAGRQGSYNEQFF
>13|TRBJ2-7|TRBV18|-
CASAPLAAYEQYF